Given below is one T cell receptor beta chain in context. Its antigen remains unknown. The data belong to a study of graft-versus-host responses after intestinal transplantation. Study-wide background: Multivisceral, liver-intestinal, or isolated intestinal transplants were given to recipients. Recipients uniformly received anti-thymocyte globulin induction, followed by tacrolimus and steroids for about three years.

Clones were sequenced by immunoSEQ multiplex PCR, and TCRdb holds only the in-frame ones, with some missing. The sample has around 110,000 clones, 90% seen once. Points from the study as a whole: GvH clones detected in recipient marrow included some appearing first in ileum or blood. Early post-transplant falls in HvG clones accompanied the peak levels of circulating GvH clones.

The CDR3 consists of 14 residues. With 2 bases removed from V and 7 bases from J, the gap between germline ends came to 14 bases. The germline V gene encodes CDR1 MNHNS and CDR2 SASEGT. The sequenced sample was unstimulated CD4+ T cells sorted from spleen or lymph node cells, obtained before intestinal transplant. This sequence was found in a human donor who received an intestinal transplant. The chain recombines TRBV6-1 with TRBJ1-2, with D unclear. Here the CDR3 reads CASSEIPEVGGYTF. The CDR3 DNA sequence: TGTGCCAGCAGTGAAATACCGGAGGTGGGTGGCTACACCTTC.